The clone carrying this T cell receptor beta chain was picked up a small number of times. Its antigen is unidentified. The sample is drawn from a study of human T cells and chemical hapten exposure. Across the study: In the sensitization step, 2% DPC was placed on about 2 cm by about 2 cm of upper inner arm skin.

In TCRdb, the RACE reads were re-called with MiXCR into one record per CDR3 protein. The sample contains some 89,000 distinct CDR3 sequences, 25% to 30% of which appear only once. Time point given: patch test 3, about 24 weeks after DPC sensitization. Sample treatment: therapeutic diphenylcyclopropenone sensitization with weekly scalp DPC. Every donor had alopecia and was 18 to 70 years old; all were suitable for DPC. Total RNA came from unfractionated whole blood. Per the germline V gene, CDR1 is MNHEY and CDR2 is SVGAGI. V trimming: 1 base; J trimming: 6 bases; junction bases outside the gene matches: 11. The CDR3 has 16 residues. Broader study findings: Healthy people's immune response may differ from that of the donors, who had alopecia.

Sample: whole blood, taken in connection with sensitization to the hapten diphenylcyclopropenone (DPC). The rearrangement joins TRBV6-5 to TRBJ2-7; 8 bases are shared with TRBD2. The receptor was derived from a man aged 40-49 years with alopecia areata. Some clones in this sample may be carry-over from other donors' samples. Here the CDR3 reads CASSYLVPGGLSEQYF. The CDR3 coding sequence is TGTGCCAGCAGTTACTTGGTTCCGGGAGGGCTCAGCGAGCAGTACTTC.